Shown below are 17 T cell receptor beta chains from a single sample sequenced in a study of OX40 agonist ivuxolimab in advanced cancers. The protocol was immunoSEQ multiplex PCR, while the TCRdb copy is restricted to in-frame clones and leaves out a portion. The sample has around 67,000 clones; nearly 90% are singletons. The sample in question was CD4+ or CD8+ T cells sorted from blood, obtained in a trial of the OX40 agonist ivuxolimab. The receptors come from an adult with an advanced solid tumor such as melanoma, head and neck, liver or kidney cancer.

The gene calls are TRBV5-6 and TRBJ2-7; 8 nucleotides align to TRBD1. Looked up from germline, CDR1 is SGHDT and CDR2 is YYEEEE. V dropped 4 bases and J dropped 5; count of bases not matched to a gene: 8. The CDR3 length is 14 residues. The CDR3 nucleotides read TGTGCCAGCAGCCGAATCGGACAGGGCCACGAGCAGTACTTC. It encodes CASSRIGQGHEQYF.

V usage is TRBV25-1 and J usage is TRBJ2-1; TRBD2 aligns across 15 bases. The CDR3 has 15 amino acids. The germline V gene has CDR1 MGHDK and CDR2 SYGVNS. V trimming: 6 bases; J trimming: 4 bases; junction bases outside the gene matches: 1. The CDR3 loop reads CASSGTSGGYNEQFF. The CDR3 DNA sequence: TGTGCCAGCAGCGGGACTAGCGGGGGGTACAATGAGCAGTTCTTC. Filled out from reference TRBV25-1 and TRBJ2-1, the complete variable domain reads EADIYQTPRYLVIGTGKKITLECSQTMGHDKMYWYQQDPGMELHLIHYSYGVNSTEKGDLSSESTVSRIRTEHFPLTLESARPSHTSQYLCASSGTSGGYNEQFFGPGTRLTVL.

The J gene is TRBJ2-7, the V gene TRBV14; no firm D call. Germline CDR1 and CDR2: SGHDN and FVKESK. Trimming took off 4 bases at V and 3 bases at J, with 10 bases between the two ends. This CDR3 contains 13 residues. The CDR3 coding sequence is TGTGCCAGCAGCCCGCGACGGAGCTACGAGCAGTACTTC. Translated, it gives CASSPRRSYEQYF.

The V and J genes are TRBV2 and TRBJ2-2; no clear D. V was clipped by 6 bases and J by 3 bases, with 8 bases between them. Per germline, CDR1 SNHLY and CDR2 FYNNEI. The CDR3 extends over 13 amino acids. In nucleotides, the CDR3 is TGTGCCAGCAGAGCTAAGCACACCGGGGAGCTGTTTTTT. Encoded protein: CASRAKHTGELFF.

A note on this clone: Other DNA sequences in this specimen translate into the identical CDR3. V is TRBV20-1 and J is TRBJ2-3; D uncertain. The CDR3 has 11 residues. Per germline, CDR1 DFQATT and CDR2 SNEGSKA (reference sequence). V dropped 7 bases and J dropped 2 bases, with 7 bases sitting between them. CDR3 in DNA: TGCAGTGTCGTCACCACAGATACGCAGTATTTT. Translation gives CSVVTTDTQYF.

This chain uses TRBV30 with TRBJ1-6; 7 bases align to TRBD1. Germline-derived CDR1 and CDR2 are GTSNPN and SVGIG (reference sequence). This CDR3 has 15 amino acids. V gave up 7 bases and J gave up 9 bases; unmatched junction bases: 15. The CDR3 bases are TGTGCCTCGACCCGACAGGGATTGGGAGCTTCACCCCTCCACTTT. Translating gives CASTRQGLGASPLHF.

This clone has a handful of counts. The gene calls are TRBV7-2 and TRBJ2-7, with unresolved D. The CDR3 runs 12 residues. V lost 2 bases, J lost 12 bases, and 14 bases lay in between. Germline CDR1 is SGHTA and CDR2 is FQGNSA. In DNA, the CDR3 is TGTGCCAGCAGCTTAAGAGGCTTAGGGCTGTACTTC. Translation gives CASSLRGLGLYF.

The chain is built from TRBV7-2 and TRBJ2-3; D is unclear. Germline loops: CDR1 SGHTA, CDR2 FQGNSA. This CDR3 comprises 13 residues. The ends were cut back, 3 bases at V and 2 bases at J, with 6 bases in the middle. The CDR3 bases are TGTGCCAGCAGCTTTACCTTCACAGATACGCAGTATTTT. Translated, it gives CASSFTFTDTQYF.

J is TRBJ2-1 and V is TRBV4-2; 13 bases fit TRBD2. CDR1 and CDR2 from the germline V gene are LGHNA and YNFKEQ. This CDR3 spans 16 amino acids. With 4 bases clipped from V and 6 bases from J, the junction kept 6 bases outside the gene matches. DNA for the CDR3: TGTGCCAGCAGCCCCGGGACTAGCGGGGAATTCAATGAGCAGTTCTTC. This codes for CASSPGTSGEFNEQFF.

Regarding this clone: The germline gene is not matched at one end of the junction; a read error may be the cause. This rearrangement joins TRBV6-6 to TRBJ1-1; 7 bases fit TRBD1. This CDR3 is built from 12 residues. Germline assignment: CDR1 MNHNY and CDR2 SVGAGI (reference sequence). The CDR3 spells CASSYQRAGGLF. The CDR3 coding sequence is TGTGCCAGCAGTTACCAACGGGCAGGGGGTTTATTT.

J is TRBJ1-2 and V is TRBV30, with a tentative D call TRBD1 (5 bases). The CDR3 is 15 residues long. CDR1 is GTSNPN, CDR2 SVGIG, per germline (reference sequence). V lost 3 bases and J 8 bases, leaving 22 bases between the germline ends. DNA of the CDR3: TGTGCCTGGAGCCCTTTGACAGTACCACGCGGGGGCTACACCTTC. Amino acids: CAWSPLTVPRGGYTF.

The table lists this clone with a count of one. The chain joins TRBV7-8 to TRBJ1-3; a weak D match, TRBD1 (5 bases). CDR1 SGHVS and CDR2 FQNEAQ come from the germline V gene. The length of the CDR3 is 16 residues. Trimming pared 1 base from V and 0 bases from J, leaving 10 bases between. Here the CDR3 reads CASSLGVGASGNTIYF. The CDR3 DNA sequence: TGTGCCAGCAGCTTAGGAGTTGGGGCCTCTGGAAACACCATATATTTT.

This chain connects TRBV2 to TRBJ2-7; TRBD2 is a possible D gene (6 bases). The CDR3 totals 14 residues. CDR1 SNHLY and CDR2 FYNNEI come from the germline V gene. Trimming stripped 3 bases from V and 7 bases from J, with 16 bases between. The DNA for the CDR3 is TGTGCCAGCAGTGATGAGGGGCGGGGAGGAGAGCAGTACTTC. Its protein product is CASSDEGRGGEQYF.

The chain carries TRBV14 and TRBJ2-5; 9 bases line up with TRBD1. The CDR3 totals 15 residues. Germline V gene data show CDR1 as SGHDN and CDR2 as FVKESK. With V trimmed by 1 base and J by 2 bases, 2 bases remained unmatched. The CDR3 sequence: CASSQVGQGQETQYF. CDR3 bases: TGTGCCAGCAGCCAAGTCGGACAGGGGCAAGAGACCCAGTACTTC.

V gene TRBV10-3 combines with J gene TRBJ2-1, with D perhaps TRBD1 or TRBD2 (6 bases each). Trimming cost V 4 bases and J 6 bases, with 10 bases left between them. The CDR3 spans 13 residues. CDR1 and CDR2 from the germline V gene are ENHRY and SYGVKD. The CDR3 nucleotides are TGTGCCATCAGTGTAAAGGGGGGCAATGAGCAGTTCTTC. This sequence encodes CAISVKGGNEQFF.

V and J are TRBV18 and TRBJ1-4, with TRBD1 matching over 9 bases. V gave up 3 bases and J gave up 5 bases; unmatched junction bases: 1. The V gene's germline CDR1 is KGHSH and CDR2 LQKENI. CDR3 length equals 14 residues. CDR3 in DNA: TGTGCCAGCTCACCGGGGACAGGGAATGAAAAACTGTTTTTT. Encoded protein: CASSPGTGNEKLFF.

This chain links TRBV5-6 with TRBJ2-4; D may be TRBD1 or TRBD2 (5 bases each). The CDR3 length is 16 residues. Germline CDR1 and CDR2: SGHDT and YYEEEE. The V gene lost 0 bases and the J gene lost 0 bases, with 10 bases spanning the gap. CDR3 residues: CASSLGDVRAKNIQYF. The CDR3 coding sequence is TGTGCCAGCAGCTTGGGGGACGTAAGAGCCAAAAACATTCAGTACTTC.